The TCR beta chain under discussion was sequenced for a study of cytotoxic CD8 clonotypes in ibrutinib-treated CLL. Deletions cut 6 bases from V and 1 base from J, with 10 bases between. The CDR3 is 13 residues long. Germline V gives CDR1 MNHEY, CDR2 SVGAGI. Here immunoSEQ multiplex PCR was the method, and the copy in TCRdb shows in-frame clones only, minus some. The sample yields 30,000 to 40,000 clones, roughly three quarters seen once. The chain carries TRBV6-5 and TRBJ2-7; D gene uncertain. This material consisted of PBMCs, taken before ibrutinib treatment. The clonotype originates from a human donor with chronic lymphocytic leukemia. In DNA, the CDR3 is TGTGCCAGCAGCCTCGGACCTTCCTACGAGCAGTACTTC. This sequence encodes CASSLGPSYEQYF.